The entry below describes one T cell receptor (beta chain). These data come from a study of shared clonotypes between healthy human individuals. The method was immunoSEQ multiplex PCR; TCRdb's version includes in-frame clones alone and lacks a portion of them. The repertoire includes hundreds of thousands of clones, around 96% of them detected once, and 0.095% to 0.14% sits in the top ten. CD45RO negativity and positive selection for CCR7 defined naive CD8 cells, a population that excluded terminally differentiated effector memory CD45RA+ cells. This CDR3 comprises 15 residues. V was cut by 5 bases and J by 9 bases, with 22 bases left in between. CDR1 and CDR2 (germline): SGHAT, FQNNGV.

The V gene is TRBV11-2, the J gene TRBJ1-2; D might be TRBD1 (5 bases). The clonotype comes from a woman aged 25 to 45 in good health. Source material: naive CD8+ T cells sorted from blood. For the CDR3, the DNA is TGTGCCAGCAGCCCGTTTGGACGTCTGGGGGTTAGCTACACCTTC. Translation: CASSPFGRLGVSYTF.